This TCR beta chain is from a study of blood T cell repertoires in COVID-19. Background on the study: The cDNA or gDNA used as material had been derived from T cells, B-cell-depleted T cells, or PBMCs.

The Seattle patients, enrolled during active infection, were followed longitudinally. Methods used by the authors: Amplification from reference gene primers served as the basis for estimated nucleated cell counts. The data were produced by immunoSEQ multiplex PCR, yet TCRdb's version contains in-frame clones alone and is incomplete. The DNA was the basis for D and trimming; V, J and clone size are from that table. In the table there are about 200,000 clones, approximately 80% of which are singletons. This CDR3 spans 15 amino acids. CDR1 and CDR2 (germline): MGHRA, YSYEKL. V was clipped by 4 bases and J by 2 bases; unmatched bases: 4.

Sequencing was done on a sample of peripheral blood. This sequence originates from a man aged 55 to 70 with COVID-19, enrolled during active disease. V and J are TRBV4-1 and TRBJ1-5; 8 bases line up with TRBD1. The CDR3 DNA reads as TGCGCCAGCAGCCCCGGACAGGGAGGCAATCAGCCCCAGCATTTT. Translated, it gives CASSPGQGGNQPQHF.